Each of the 31 T cell receptor beta chains below was sequenced from the same sample in a study of blood T cell repertoires in COVID-19. The assay was immunoSEQ multiplex PCR, and TCRdb's table has in-frame clones only and misses some. The sample has about 480,000 clones; roughly nine tenths are singletons. Input material: PBMCs or T cells enriched from blood (not recorded which). Source of these receptors: a woman in her sixties who had recovered from COVID-19.

The V call is TRBV5-1, the J call TRBJ2-2; possibly TRBD1 for D (5 bases). Per germline, CDR1 SGHRS and CDR2 YFSETQ. V lost 2 bases and J 2 bases, leaving 7 bases between the germline ends. CDR3 length: 14 amino acids. CDR3 protein: CASSFQGNTGELFF. CDR3 in DNA: TGCGCCAGCAGCTTCCAGGGAAACACCGGGGAGCTGTTTTTT.

The table lists this clone with many counts. The chain uses TRBV10-2 and TRBJ2-2, with a tentative D call TRBD2 (5 bases). Per the germline V gene, CDR1 is WSHSY and CDR2 is SAAADI. The CDR3 has 12 residues. The ends were cut back, 7 bases at V and 7 bases at J, with 10 bases in the middle. This CDR3 reads CASTPGDGELFF. The DNA for the CDR3 is TGCGCCAGCACCCCCGGGGACGGGGAGCTGTTTTTT.

The genes are TRBV28 and TRBJ1-2; 8 positions match TRBD1. Germline CDR1 is MDHEN and CDR2 is SYDVKM. V was clipped by 6 bases and J by 7 bases; unmatched bases: 10. This CDR3 is built from 14 residues. The CDR3 nucleotides read TGTGCCAGCAGCATCCGGACAGGGAGGGCTGGCTACACCTTC. Translating gives CASSIRTGRAGYTF.

V and J are TRBV6-6 and TRBJ1-5, with 7 nucleotides matching TRBD1. Looked up from germline, CDR1 is MNHNY and CDR2 is SVGAGI (reference sequence). V shed 6 bases and J 0 bases; nucleotides not matched to a gene: 5. CDR3 length equals 15 residues. For the CDR3, the DNA is TGTGCCAGCAGGGGACAGTCGTATAGCAATCAGCCCCAGCATTTT. Its translation: CASRGQSYSNQPQHF.

This clone has more than one count but fewer than ten. This sequence joins TRBV15 and TRBJ2-7; the D gene is possibly TRBD1 (6 bases). The CDR3 is 14 amino acids. Trimming took 3 bases from V and 2 from J, leaving 11 bases between them. In germline, CDR1 is LNHNV, CDR2 YYDKDF (reference sequence). CDR3 protein: CATSSNRAPYEQYV. CDR3 DNA: TGTGCCACCAGCAGCAACAGGGCCCCCTACGAGCAGTACGTC.

The gene calls are TRBV7-7 and TRBJ2-5; the match to TRBD1 covers 10 bases. The V segment lost 3 bases and the J segment 2 bases; nucleotides outside the gene matches: 3. The germline CDR1 and CDR2 sequences are SSHAT and FNYEAQ (reference sequence). CDR3 length: 15 residues. The chain's CDR3 is CASSLGTGEQETQYF. CDR3 nucleotides: TGTGCCAGCAGCTTGGGGACAGGGGAGCAAGAGACCCAGTACTTC. The full variable domain, in which reference TRBV7-7 and TRBJ2-5 provide the parts outside the CDR3, is GAGVSQSPRYKVTKRGQDVTLRCDPISSHATLYWYQQALGQGPEFLTYFNYEAQPDKSGLPSDRFSAERPEGSISTLTIQRTEQRDSAMYRCASSLGTGEQETQYFGPGTRLLVL.

The rearrangement links TRBV11-2 to TRBJ1-2, with TRBD1 matching 8 bases. Trimming at V came to 5 bases and at J to 6 bases, leaving 8 bases not matched to a gene. This CDR3 spans 14 amino acids. The germline V gene has CDR1 SGHAT and CDR2 FQNNGV. CDR3 sequence: CASSPRQGLDGYTF. As DNA, the CDR3 is TGTGCCAGCAGCCCCCGACAGGGGCTGGATGGCTACACCTTC.

V gene TRBV30 combines with J gene TRBJ1-1, with D maybe TRBD1 (5 bases). The length of the CDR3 is 15 residues. The V gene's germline CDR1 is GTSNPN and CDR2 SVGIG (reference sequence). The V and J ends lost 3 bases and 0 bases respectively, with 14 bases between them. This chain's CDR3 is CAWSPLWGLNTEAFF. In nucleotides, the CDR3 is TGTGCCTGGAGCCCCCTCTGGGGCTTGAACACTGAAGCTTTCTTT.

The chain recombines TRBV5-1 with TRBJ2-2, with D perhaps TRBD1 or TRBD2 (5 bases each). This CDR3 contains 16 residues. V lost 4 bases and J 3 bases, leaving 16 bases between the germline ends. The V gene's germline CDR1 is SGHRS and CDR2 YFSETQ. The CDR3 sequence is CASSLGPLGDTGELFF. The CDR3 DNA follows: TGCGCCAGCAGCCTGGGACCCTTAGGGGACACCGGGGAGCTGTTTTTT.

For this clone: The same CDR3 arises from other DNA sequences in this sample as well. The V gene is TRBV24-1, the J gene TRBJ1-2; 7 nucleotides line up with TRBD1. This CDR3 region has 14 residues. CDR1 is KGHDR, CDR2 SFDVKD, per germline. V was clipped by 4 bases and J by 4 bases; unmatched bases: 5. The CDR3 here is CATSDPGGGYGYTF. DNA for the CDR3: TGTGCCACCAGTGACCCAGGGGGTGGCTATGGCTACACCTTC.

The chain joins TRBV9 to TRBJ2-1; TRBD2 matches at 8 bases. Germline V gene data show CDR1 as SGDLS and CDR2 as YYNGEE. Unmatched junction bases numbered 8, after V lost 2 bases and J lost 10 bases. The length of the CDR3 is 14 residues. Written as DNA, the CDR3 is TGTGCCAGCAGCGTCCGGGGGGGCCAGGGCGAGCAGTTCTTC. It yields the protein CASSVRGGQGEQFF.

This chain joins TRBV7-6 and TRBJ1-5; a possible D gene is TRBD1 (5 bases). This CDR3 comprises 15 residues. V dropped 4 bases and J dropped 0 bases, with 10 bases sitting between them. Per the germline V gene, CDR1 is SGHVS and CDR2 is FNYEAQ. CDR3 DNA: TGTGCCAGCAGCTGGGGGGGAAGTAGCAATCAGCCCCAGCATTTT. The encoded protein is CASSWGGSSNQPQHF. Filled out from reference TRBV7-6 and TRBJ1-5, the complete variable domain reads GAGVSQSPRYKVTKRGQDVALRCDPISGHVSLYWYRQALGQGPEFLTYFNYEAQQDKSGLPNDRFSAERPEGSISTLTIQRTEQRDSAMYRCASSWGGSSNQPQHFGDGTRLSIL.

This sequence joins TRBV4-1 and TRBJ1-2; 8 nucleotides align to TRBD1. The CDR3 extends over 15 amino acids. CDR1 MGHRA and CDR2 YSYEKL come from the germline V gene. V shed 3 bases, J shed 8 bases, and the junction held 11 bases outside the gene matches. The CDR3 loop is CASSHGSVTGGGYTF. CDR3 coding DNA: TGCGCCAGCAGCCACGGGAGCGTTACAGGGGGAGGCTACACCTTC.

V and J are TRBV5-1 and TRBJ1-1; 10 nucleotides agree with TRBD1. With V trimmed by 2 bases and J by 3 bases, 7 bases remained unmatched. CDR1 is SGHRS, CDR2 YFSETQ, per germline. The CDR3 is made up of 16 amino acids. The CDR3 sequence: CASSFGAGTGDTEAFF. The DNA for the CDR3 is TGCGCCAGCAGCTTCGGTGCGGGGACAGGGGACACTGAAGCTTTCTTT.

V gene TRBV18 combines with J gene TRBJ2-7; 8 positions agree with TRBD1. CDR1 KGHSH and CDR2 LQKENI come from the germline V gene. This CDR3 comprises 14 residues. Losses at the gene ends were 4 bases for V and 6 bases for J; bases not matched to a gene: 8. CDR3 bases: TGTGCCAGCTCACAGACAACCCAGGGGGCCGAGCAGTACGTC. This codes for CASSQTTQGAEQYV.

The genes are TRBV6-5 and TRBJ2-2; D gene ambiguous. The CDR3 sequence is 15 residues long. Trimming stripped 0 bases from V and 1 base from J, with 6 bases between. Germline-derived CDR1 and CDR2 are MNHEY and SVGAGI. The DNA for the CDR3 is TGTGCCAGCAGTTACTCCTCGTGGAACACCGGGGAGCTGTTTTTT. Residues: CASSYSSWNTGELFF.

The V call is TRBV6-1, the J call TRBJ1-5; TRBD1 agrees at 10 bases. CDR3 length: 17 amino acids. The germline gives CDR1 MNHNS, CDR2 SASEGT. J lost 7 bases, V lost 4 bases, and 13 bases had no gene match. CDR3 sequence reads: CASSVRDSGTGDQPQHF. As DNA, the CDR3 is TGTGCCAGCAGTGTGAGAGACTCCGGGACAGGGGACCAGCCCCAGCATTTT.

V is TRBV28 and J is TRBJ2-5, with a weak D call TRBD2 (5 bases). The CDR3 consists of 12 residues. V shed 2 bases and J shed 10 bases, with 11 bases lying between them. Germline V gene sequence: CDR1 MDHEN, CDR2 SYDVKM. CDR3 sequence reads: CASSLGGLFQYF. The DNA of the CDR3 is TGTGCCAGCAGTTTAGGAGGACTCTTCCAGTACTTC.

The chain has TRBV10-3 and TRBJ1-2, with 8 positions matching TRBD1. The trim removed 3 bases at V and 7 bases at J, leaving 13 bases unmatched. Germline V gives CDR1 ENHRY, CDR2 SYGVKD. The CDR3 length is 16 residues. The DNA for the CDR3 is TGTGCCATCAGTGACACGCTCTCCGACAGGGGAGGTGGCTACACCTTC. Protein: CAISDTLSDRGGGYTF.

This clone occurred once. The chain links TRBV7-2 to TRBJ2-2, with 7 bases identical to TRBD2. The CDR3 length is 16 residues. Germline CDR1 SGHTA, CDR2 FQGNSA. The V gene end was trimmed by 2 bases and the J gene end by 0 bases; junction bases not matched to a gene: 3. CDR3 DNA sequence: TGTGCCAGCAGCTTATTCGGGACTACGAACACCGGGGAGCTGTTTTTT. Residues: CASSLFGTTNTGELFF.

V is TRBV5-1 and J is TRBJ2-7, with 7 bases lining up with TRBD1. This CDR3 has 15 amino acids. Germline V gene sequence: CDR1 SGHRS, CDR2 YFSETQ. Trimming at V came to 3 bases and at J to 2 bases, leaving 8 bases not matched to a gene. CDR3 sequence: CASSSPGTATYEQYF. For the CDR3, the DNA is TGCGCCAGCAGCTCCCCCGGGACAGCAACCTACGAGCAGTACTTC.

The genes are TRBV29-1 and TRBJ2-3, with D maybe TRBD1 (5 bases). V was shortened by 3 bases and J by 3 bases, with 10 bases between the two germline ends. Per germline, CDR1 SQVTM and CDR2 ANQGSEA. The CDR3 runs 13 residues. CDR3 DNA sequence: TGCAGCGTTGACAGGGTCGGAACAGATACGCAGTATTTT. Protein: CSVDRVGTDTQYF.

This clone was seen only once. The chain uses TRBV5-8 and TRBJ2-4; D is unresolved. This CDR3 has 16 residues. Trimming pared 0 bases from V and 1 base from J, leaving 11 bases between. Looked up from germline, CDR1 is SGHTS and CDR2 is YDEGEE. The CDR3, as DNA: TGTGCCAGCAGCTTGGGATCCTCTACGGCCAAAAACATTCAGTACTTC. Its protein is CASSLGSSTAKNIQYF. The variable domain in full, with the rest retrieved from reference TRBV5-8 and TRBJ2-4, is EAGVTQSPTHLIKTRGQQATLRCSPISGHTSVYWYQQALGLGLQFLLWYDEGEERNRGNFPPRFSGRQFPNYSSELNVNALELEDSALYLCASSLGSSTAKNIQYFGAGTRLSVL.

The rearrangement links TRBV11-3 to TRBJ2-7, with 10 positions matching TRBD1. Germline values: CDR1 SGHNT, CDR2 YENEEA. The CDR3 totals 14 residues. The V segment lost 5 bases and the J segment 6 bases; nucleotides outside the gene matches: 7. The CDR3 loop reads CASSNRDRGPEQYF. The DNA of the CDR3 is TGTGCCAGCAGCAACCGGGACAGGGGTCCCGAGCAGTACTTC.

The chain combines TRBV6-5 with TRBJ2-4; 7 bases fit TRBD1. After removal of 2 bases from V and 11 bases from J, the junction contained 12 bases not matched to a gene. CDR1 and CDR2 (germline): MNHEY, SVGAGI. The CDR3 sequence is 15 residues long. CDR3: CASSYGSGTENFQYF. In DNA, the CDR3 is TGTGCCAGCAGTTACGGGTCCGGGACAGAGAATTTTCAGTACTTC.

A word on this clone: Other DNA sequences in this sample translate to the same CDR3. The rearrangement uses TRBV6-6 and TRBJ1-1, with D hard to call. Germline V gene data show CDR1 as MNHNY and CDR2 as SVGAGI (reference sequence). The V gene lost 0 bases and the J gene lost 4 bases, with 6 bases spanning the gap. The CDR3 length is 13 residues. CDR3 nucleotides: TGTGCCAGCAGTTACTCGACTGCCACTGAAGCTTTCTTT. Residues: CASSYSTATEAFF.

This sequence joins TRBV29-1 and TRBJ1-2; no definite D call. Trimming left V 4 bases short and J 6 bases short, with 6 bases between. Germline V gene sequence: CDR1 SQVTM, CDR2 ANQGSEA. The CDR3 has 10 residues. This CDR3 is CSVAGDGYTF. The CDR3 DNA is TGCAGCGTTGCCGGGGATGGCTACACCTTC.

The count of this clone is one. CDR3 sequence reads: CASGGPGGAHEQYF. CDR3 nucleotide sequence: TGTGCTAGTGGTGGCCCTGGGGGGGCCCACGAGCAGTACTTC. This chain joins TRBV12-5 and TRBJ2-7; possible D gene TRBD2, 7 bases. V lost 5 bases, J lost 5 bases, and 16 bases lay in between. CDR3 length: 14 amino acids. Germline V gives CDR1 LGHNT, CDR2 FRNRAP.

This clone appeared once. V and J are TRBV2 and TRBJ2-7; tentative D call: TRBD1 (5 bases). CDR3 size: 13 residues. From germline, CDR1 is SNHLY and CDR2 FYNNEI. V was clipped by 3 bases and J by 0 bases, with 6 bases between them. This CDR3 is CASSDQGSYEQYV. CDR3 sequence (DNA): TGTGCCAGCAGTGACCAGGGCTCCTACGAGCAGTACGTC.

The chain employs TRBV5-4 and TRBJ2-7, with 7 bases lining up with TRBD2. The ends lost 4 bases at V and 7 bases at J; junction bases unmatched: 11. The CDR3 contains 14 residues. Germline CDR1 SGHNT, CDR2 YYREEE (reference sequence). CDR3 nucleotide sequence: TGTGCCAGCAGCGTCTGGGGGGGGAGGGGAGAGCAGTACGTC. Translated: CASSVWGGRGEQYV.

This clone came up once. The gene calls are TRBV6-5 and TRBJ2-1, with 9 bases fitting TRBD1. Trimming removed 6 bases from V and 5 bases from J; junction bases left unmatched: 8. CDR3 length: 15 residues. Germline lookup yields CDR1 MNHEY and CDR2 SVGAGI. The CDR3 DNA is TGTGCCAGCAGCACCACAGGGGGCGCGAACAATGAGCAGTTCTTC. It is translated as CASSTTGGANNEQFF.